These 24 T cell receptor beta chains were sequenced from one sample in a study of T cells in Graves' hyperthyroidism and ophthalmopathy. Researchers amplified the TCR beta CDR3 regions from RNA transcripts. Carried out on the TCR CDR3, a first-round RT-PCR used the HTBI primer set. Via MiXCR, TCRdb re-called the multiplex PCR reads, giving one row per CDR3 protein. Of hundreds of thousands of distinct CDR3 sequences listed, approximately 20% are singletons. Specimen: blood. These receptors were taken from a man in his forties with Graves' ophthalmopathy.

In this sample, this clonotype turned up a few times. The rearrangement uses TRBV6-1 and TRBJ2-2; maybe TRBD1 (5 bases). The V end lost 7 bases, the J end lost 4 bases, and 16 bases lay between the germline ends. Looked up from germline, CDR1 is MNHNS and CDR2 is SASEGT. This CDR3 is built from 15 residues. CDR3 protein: CASTAQGLITGELFF. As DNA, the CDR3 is TGTGCCAGCACGGCCCAGGGATTGATCACCGGGGAGCTGTTTTTT.

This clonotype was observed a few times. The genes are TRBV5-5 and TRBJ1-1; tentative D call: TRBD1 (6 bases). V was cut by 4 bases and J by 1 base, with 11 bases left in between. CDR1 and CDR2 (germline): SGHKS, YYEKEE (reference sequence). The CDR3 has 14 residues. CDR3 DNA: TGTGCCAGCAGCCGAGACAGGTGGAACACTGAAGCTTTCTTT. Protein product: CASSRDRWNTEAFF.

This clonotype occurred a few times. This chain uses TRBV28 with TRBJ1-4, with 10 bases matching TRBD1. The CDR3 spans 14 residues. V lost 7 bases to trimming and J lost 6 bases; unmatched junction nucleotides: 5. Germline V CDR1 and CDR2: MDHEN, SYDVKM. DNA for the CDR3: TGTGCCAGCAATCCCGGGACAGGGGATGAAAAACTGTTTTTT. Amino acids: CASNPGTGDEKLFF. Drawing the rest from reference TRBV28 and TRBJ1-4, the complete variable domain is DVKVTQSSRYLVKRTGEKVFLECVQDMDHENMFWYRQDPGLGLRLIYFSYDVKMKEKGDIPEGYSVSREKKERFSLILESASTNQTSMYLCASNPGTGDEKLFFGSGTQLSVL.

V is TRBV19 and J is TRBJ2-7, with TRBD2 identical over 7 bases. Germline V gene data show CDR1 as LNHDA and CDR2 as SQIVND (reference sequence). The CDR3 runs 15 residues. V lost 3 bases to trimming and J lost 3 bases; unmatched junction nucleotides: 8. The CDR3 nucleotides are TGTGCCAGTAGTATTTGGGGAGGGGAGGTCTACGAGCAGTACTTC. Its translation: CASSIWGGEVYEQYF.

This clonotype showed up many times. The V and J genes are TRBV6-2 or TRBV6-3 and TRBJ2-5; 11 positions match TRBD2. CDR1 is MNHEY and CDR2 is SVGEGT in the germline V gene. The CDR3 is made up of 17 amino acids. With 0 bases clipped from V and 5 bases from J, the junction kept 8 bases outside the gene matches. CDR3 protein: CASSYSPSGRSGETQYF. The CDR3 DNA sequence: TGTGCCAGCAGTTACTCCCCTAGCGGGAGGTCCGGGGAGACCCAGTACTTC.

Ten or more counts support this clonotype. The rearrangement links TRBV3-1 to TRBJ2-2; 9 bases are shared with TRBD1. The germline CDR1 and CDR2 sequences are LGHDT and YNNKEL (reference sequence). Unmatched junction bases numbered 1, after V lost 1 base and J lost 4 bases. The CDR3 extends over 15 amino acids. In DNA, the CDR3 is TGTGCCAGCAGCCAAGGGACAGGGGTCACCGGGGAGCTGTTTTTT. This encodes CASSQGTGVTGELFF.

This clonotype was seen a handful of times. The CDR3 region is CASSYSADFYEQYF. The CDR3 nucleotides are TGTGCCAGCAGTTACTCTGCTGATTTTTACGAGCAGTACTTC. The chain employs TRBV6-6 and TRBJ2-7; D is unclear. The V gene lost 0 bases and the J gene lost 4 bases, with 10 bases spanning the gap. The CDR3 is 14 amino acids. CDR1 is MNHNY and CDR2 is SVGAGI in the germline V gene (reference sequence).

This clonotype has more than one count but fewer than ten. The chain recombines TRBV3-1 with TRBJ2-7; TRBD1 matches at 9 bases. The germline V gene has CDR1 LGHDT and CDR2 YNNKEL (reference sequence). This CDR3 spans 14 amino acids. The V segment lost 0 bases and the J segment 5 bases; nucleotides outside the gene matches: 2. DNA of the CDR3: TGTGCCAGCAGCCAAGAAGGGACAGGGAACGAGCAGTACTTC. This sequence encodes CASSQEGTGNEQYF.

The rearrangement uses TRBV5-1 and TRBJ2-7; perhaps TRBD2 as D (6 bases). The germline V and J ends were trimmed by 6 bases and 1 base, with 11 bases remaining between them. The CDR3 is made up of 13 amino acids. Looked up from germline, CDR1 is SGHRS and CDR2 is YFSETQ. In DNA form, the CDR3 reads TGCGCCAGCACCCCCCGGGGGTCCTACGAGCAGTACTTC. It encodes CASTPRGSYEQYF.

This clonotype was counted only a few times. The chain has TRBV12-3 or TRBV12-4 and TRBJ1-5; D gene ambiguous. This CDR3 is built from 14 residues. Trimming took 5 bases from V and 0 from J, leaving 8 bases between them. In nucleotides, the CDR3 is TGTGCCAGCAGTCAACAGTTTAGCAATCAGCCCCAGCATTTT. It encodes CASSQQFSNQPQHF.

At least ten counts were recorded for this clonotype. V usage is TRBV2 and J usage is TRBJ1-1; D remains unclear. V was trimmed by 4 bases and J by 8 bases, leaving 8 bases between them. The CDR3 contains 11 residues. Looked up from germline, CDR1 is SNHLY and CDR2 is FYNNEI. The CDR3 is CASSGSSEAFF. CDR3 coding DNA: TGTGCCAGCAGTGGCAGCAGCGAAGCTTTCTTT.

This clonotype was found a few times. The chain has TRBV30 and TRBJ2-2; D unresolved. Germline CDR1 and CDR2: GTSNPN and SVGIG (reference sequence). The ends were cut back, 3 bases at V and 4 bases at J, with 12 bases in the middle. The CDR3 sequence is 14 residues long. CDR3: CAWRSQVGTGELFF. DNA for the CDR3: TGTGCCTGGAGAAGCCAGGTGGGCACCGGGGAGCTGTTTTTT. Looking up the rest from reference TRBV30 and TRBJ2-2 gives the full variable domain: SQTIHQWPATLVQPVGSPLSLECTVEGTSNPNLYWYRQAAGRGLQLLFYSVGIGQISSEVPQNLSASRPQDRQFILSSKKLLLSDSGFYLCAWRSQVGTGELFFGEGSRLTVL.

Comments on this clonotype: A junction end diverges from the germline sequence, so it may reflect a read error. The CDR3, as DNA: TGTGCCAGCAGGTTAGCGGGAGGGCCTCGCCACGAGCAGTACTTC. It is translated as CASRLAGGPRHEQYF. The chain combines TRBV12-3 or TRBV12-4 with TRBJ2-7; 11 bases align to TRBD2. The CDR3 extends over 15 amino acids.

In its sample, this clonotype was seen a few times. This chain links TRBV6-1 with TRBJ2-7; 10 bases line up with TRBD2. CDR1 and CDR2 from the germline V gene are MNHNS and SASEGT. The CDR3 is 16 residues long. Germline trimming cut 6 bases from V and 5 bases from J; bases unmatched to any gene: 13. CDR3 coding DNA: TGTGCCAGCAGAACCCCTAGCGGGGGACCGGGGAACGAGCAGTACTTC. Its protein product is CASRTPSGGPGNEQYF.

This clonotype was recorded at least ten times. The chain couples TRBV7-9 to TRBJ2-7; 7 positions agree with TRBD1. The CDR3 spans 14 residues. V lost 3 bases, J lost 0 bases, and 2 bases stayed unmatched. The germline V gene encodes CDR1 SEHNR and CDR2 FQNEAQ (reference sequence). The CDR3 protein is CASSFGQDSYEQYF. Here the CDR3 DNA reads TGTGCCAGCAGCTTCGGACAGGACTCCTACGAGCAGTACTTC.

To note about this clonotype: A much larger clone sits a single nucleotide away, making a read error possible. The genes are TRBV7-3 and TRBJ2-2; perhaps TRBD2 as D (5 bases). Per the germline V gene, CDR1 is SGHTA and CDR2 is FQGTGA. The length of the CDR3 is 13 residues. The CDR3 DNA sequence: TGTGCCAGCAGCTTAACGGCGACCGGGGAGCCGTTTTTT. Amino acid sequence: CASSLTATGEPFF.

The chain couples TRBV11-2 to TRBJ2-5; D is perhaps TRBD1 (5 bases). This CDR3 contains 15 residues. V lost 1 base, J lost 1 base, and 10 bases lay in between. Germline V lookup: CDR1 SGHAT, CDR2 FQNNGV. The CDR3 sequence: CASSLVLGPQETQYF. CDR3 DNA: TGTGCCAGCAGCTTAGTGTTGGGGCCCCAAGAGACCCAGTACTTC.

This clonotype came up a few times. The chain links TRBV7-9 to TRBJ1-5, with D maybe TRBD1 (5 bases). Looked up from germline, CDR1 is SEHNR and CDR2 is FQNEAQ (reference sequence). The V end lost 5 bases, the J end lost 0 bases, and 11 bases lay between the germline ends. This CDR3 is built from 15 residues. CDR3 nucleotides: TGTGCCAGCAGCCTAGACAGATATAGCAATCAGCCCCAGCATTTT. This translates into CASSLDRYSNQPQHF.

Here the CDR3 reads CASLILVSEMGDTQYF. Here the CDR3 DNA reads TGTGCCAGCCTAATACTCGTGTCGGAGATGGGAGATACGCAGTATTTT. The chain uses TRBV6-4 and TRBJ2-3; D is unresolved. The CDR3 covers 16 residues. Germline loops: CDR1 MRHNA, CDR2 SNTAGT. V lost 8 bases and J 5 bases, leaving 23 bases between the germline ends.

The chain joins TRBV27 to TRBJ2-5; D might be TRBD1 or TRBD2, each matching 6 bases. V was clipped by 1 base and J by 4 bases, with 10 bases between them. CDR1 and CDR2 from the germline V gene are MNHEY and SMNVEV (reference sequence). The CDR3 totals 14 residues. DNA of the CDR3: TGTGCCAGCAGTTTATGGGGGGCCGGAGAGACCCAGTACTTC. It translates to CASSLWGAGETQYF.

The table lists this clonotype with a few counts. CDR3 loop: CSASLQGGFF. CDR3 sequence (DNA): TGCAGTGCTAGCCTACAGGGGGGGTTCTTC. The chain employs TRBV20-1 and TRBJ2-1; 8 positions match TRBD1. The CDR3 consists of 10 residues. V trimming: 3 bases; J trimming: 15 bases; junction bases outside the gene matches: 4. Germline CDR1 DFQATT, CDR2 SNEGSKA (reference sequence).

The CDR3 DNA is TGCAGTGCTAGGAAGAAGGTTAACACTGAAGCTTTCTTT. Protein product: CSARKKVNTEAFF. The chain uses TRBV20-1 and TRBJ1-1, with D unresolved. The CDR3 sequence is 13 residues long. Deletions cut 3 bases from V and 2 bases from J, with 10 bases between. Germline assignment: CDR1 DFQATT and CDR2 SNEGSKA (reference sequence).

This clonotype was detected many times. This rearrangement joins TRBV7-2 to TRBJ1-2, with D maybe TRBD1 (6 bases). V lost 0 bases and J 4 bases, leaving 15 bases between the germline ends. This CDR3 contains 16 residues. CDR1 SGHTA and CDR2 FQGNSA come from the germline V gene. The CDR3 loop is CASSLADGGLGYGYTF. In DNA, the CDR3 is TGTGCCAGCAGCTTAGCGGATGGGGGGCTGGGCTATGGCTACACCTTC. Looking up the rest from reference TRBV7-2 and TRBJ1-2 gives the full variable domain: GAGVSQSPSNKVTEKGKDVELRCDPISGHTALYWYRQSLGQGLEFLIYFQGNSAPDKSGLPSDRFSAERTGGSVSTLTIQRTQQEDSAVYLCASSLADGGLGYGYTFGSGTRLTVV.

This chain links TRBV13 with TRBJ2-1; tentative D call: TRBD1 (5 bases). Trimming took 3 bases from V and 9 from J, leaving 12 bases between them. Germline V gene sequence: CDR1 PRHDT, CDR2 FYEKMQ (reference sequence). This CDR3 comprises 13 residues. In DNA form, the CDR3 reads TGTGCCAGCAGCTTGCCGGCCCAGGGTGAGCAGTTCTTC. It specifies CASSLPAQGEQFF.